This passage covers 9 T cell receptor beta chains from one sample sequenced in a study of lymphopenia after photon versus proton radiotherapy (dated by TCRdb to between 2018 and 2021). Library creation used the immunoSEQ multiplex PCR assay. Drawn from immuneACCESS, this table holds only the in-frame rearrangements with V and J called that TCRdb kept. Clones are partly lost; checked studies trace under half to an unresolved V gene and leave the rest unexplained. The sample data list about 40,000 clones, and about 82% of these were observed just once. 10% of the sample belongs to the ten largest clones. This specimen was peripheral blood, taken from a patient treated with proton-based radiotherapy. The receptors were gathered from a woman between 70 and 85 years old with pancreatic cancer. Some clones in this sample may be carry-over from other donors' samples.

The J gene is TRBJ2-6, the V gene TRBV19; 13 nucleotides align to TRBD2. The ends lost 3 bases at V and 1 base at J; junction bases unmatched: 3. The CDR3 is made up of 18 amino acids. CDR1 and CDR2 from the germline V gene are LNHDA and SQIVND (reference sequence). The chain's CDR3 is CASSMRGLAGSGANVLTF. DNA for the CDR3: TGTGCCAGTAGTATGAGGGGACTAGCGGGATCTGGGGCCAACGTCCTGACTTTC.

The chain couples TRBV19 to TRBJ2-5, with D possibly being TRBD2 (5 bases). The better agreement between TRBJ2-7 and the DNA end casts doubt on the J call. Germline CDR1 reads LNHDA; CDR2 reads SQIVND (reference sequence). This CDR3 contains 14 residues. This CDR3 reads CATSRIAFSYEQYF. Written as DNA, the CDR3 is TGTGCCACCTCGAGAATAGCGTTCTCCTACGAGCAGTACTTC.

Notes on this clone: One end of the junction does not line up with germline, which may come from a read error. This chain uses TRBV28 with TRBJ1-1, with no clear D. This CDR3 has 15 residues. The germline V gene encodes CDR1 MDHEN and CDR2 SYDVKM. The CDR3 spells CASSSPGVLNPEAFF. The CDR3, as DNA: TGTGCCAGCAGTTCCCCCGGGGTCCTGAACCCTGAAGCTTTCTTT.

The genes are TRBV4-2 and TRBJ1-2; 12 bases agree with TRBD1. There are 17 residues in the CDR3. The junction had 7 bases not matched to a gene; V was cut back by 0 bases and J by 5 bases. Germline CDR1 LGHNA, CDR2 YNFKEQ. The chain's CDR3 is CASSQEVGQGAGYGYTF. As DNA, the CDR3 is TGTGCCAGCAGCCAAGAGGTGGGACAGGGGGCAGGATATGGCTACACCTTC.

This chain's CDR3 is CATSRGANTEAFF. CDR3 DNA sequence: TGTGCCACCAGCAGAGGAGCGAACACTGAAGCTTTCTTT. This sequence joins TRBV15 and TRBJ1-1; unclear D gene. The CDR3 sequence is 13 residues long. Germline V lookup: CDR1 LNHNV, CDR2 YYDKDF (reference sequence). V shed 1 base and J shed 1 base, with 4 bases lying between them. Based on the CDR3 plus reference TRBV15 and TRBJ1-1, the full variable domain is DAMVIQNPRYQVTQFGKPVTLSCSQTLNHNVMYWYQQKSSQAPKLLFHYYDKDFNNEADTPDNFQSRRPNTSFCFLDIRSPGLGDTAMYLCATSRGANTEAFFGQGTRLTVV.

The chain uses TRBV10-3 and TRBJ2-2, with 14 bases matching TRBD2. The germline V gene has CDR1 ENHRY and CDR2 SYGVKD. The trim removed 0 bases at V and 6 bases at J, leaving 0 bases unmatched. The CDR3 totals 16 residues. For the CDR3, the DNA is TGTGCCATCAGTGAGTCGGGACTAGCGGGAGCCGGGGAGCTGTTTTTT. Translating gives CAISESGLAGAGELFF.

The J gene is TRBJ2-7, the V gene TRBV7-2; possible D gene TRBD2, 5 bases. V lost 1 base and J lost 1, with 8 bases in between. The CDR3 is 14 residues long. CDR1 and CDR2 from the germline V gene are SGHTA and FQGNSA. The CDR3 DNA reads TGTGCCAGCAGCTTAGTTCGGGGTTCCTACGAGCAGTACTTC. It is translated as CASSLVRGSYEQYF.

J is TRBJ2-6 and V is TRBV30, with TRBD2 matching 9 bases. Trimming took 2 bases from V and 0 from J; bases not matched to a gene: 8. The CDR3 runs to 18 residues. CDR1 GTSNPN and CDR2 SVGIG come from the germline V gene (reference sequence). CDR3 coding DNA: TGTGCCTGGAGTATAGCTAGCGGGACAGTCTCTGGGGCCAACGTCCTGACTTTC. Its translation is CAWSIASGTVSGANVLTF. Based on the CDR3 plus reference TRBV30 and TRBJ2-6, the full variable domain is SQTIHQWPATLVQPVGSPLSLECTVEGTSNPNLYWYRQAAGRGLQLLFYSVGIGQISSEVPQNLSASRPQDRQFILSSKKLLLSDSGFYLCAWSIASGTVSGANVLTFGAGSRLTVL.

This clone turned up a few times. The chain joins TRBV19 to TRBJ2-1; 10 bases are a match to TRBD2. The junction had 11 bases not matched to a gene; V was cut back by 6 bases and J by 9 bases. CDR1 and CDR2 (germline): LNHDA, SQIVND (reference sequence). The CDR3 extends over 15 amino acids. The CDR3 loop reads CASRSRGLAGVEQFF. Here the CDR3 DNA reads TGTGCCAGTAGATCCCGTGGGCTAGCGGGAGTTGAGCAGTTCTTC.